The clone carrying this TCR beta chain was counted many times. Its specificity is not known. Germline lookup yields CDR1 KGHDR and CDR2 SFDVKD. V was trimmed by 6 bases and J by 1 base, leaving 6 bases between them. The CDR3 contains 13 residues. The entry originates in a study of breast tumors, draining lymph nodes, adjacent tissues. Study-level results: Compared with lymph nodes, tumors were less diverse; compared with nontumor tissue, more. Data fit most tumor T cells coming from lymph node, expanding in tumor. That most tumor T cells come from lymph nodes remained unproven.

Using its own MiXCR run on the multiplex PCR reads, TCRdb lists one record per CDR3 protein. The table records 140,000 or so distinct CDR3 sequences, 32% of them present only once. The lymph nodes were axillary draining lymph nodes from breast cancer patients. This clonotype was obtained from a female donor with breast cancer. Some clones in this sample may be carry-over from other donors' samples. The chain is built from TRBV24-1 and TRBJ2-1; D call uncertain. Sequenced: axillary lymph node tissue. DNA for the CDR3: TGTGCCACCAGTAAACAGTCCTACAATGAGCAGTTCTTC. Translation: CATSKQSYNEQFF.